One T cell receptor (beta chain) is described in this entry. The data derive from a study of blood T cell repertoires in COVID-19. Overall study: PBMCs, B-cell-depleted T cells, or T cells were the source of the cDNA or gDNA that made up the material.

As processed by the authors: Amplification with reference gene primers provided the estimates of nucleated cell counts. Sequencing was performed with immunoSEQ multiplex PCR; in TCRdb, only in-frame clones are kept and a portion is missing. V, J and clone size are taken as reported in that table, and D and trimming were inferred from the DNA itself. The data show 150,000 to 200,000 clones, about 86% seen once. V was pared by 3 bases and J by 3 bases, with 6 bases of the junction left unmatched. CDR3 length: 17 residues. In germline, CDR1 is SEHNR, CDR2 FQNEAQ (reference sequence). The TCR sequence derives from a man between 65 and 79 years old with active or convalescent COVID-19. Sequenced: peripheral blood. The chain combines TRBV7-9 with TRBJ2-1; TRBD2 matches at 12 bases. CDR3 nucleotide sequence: TGTGCCAGCAGCTTCTCTTTGACTAGCGGGAGCTACAATGAGCAGTTCTTC. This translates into CASSFSLTSGSYNEQFF.